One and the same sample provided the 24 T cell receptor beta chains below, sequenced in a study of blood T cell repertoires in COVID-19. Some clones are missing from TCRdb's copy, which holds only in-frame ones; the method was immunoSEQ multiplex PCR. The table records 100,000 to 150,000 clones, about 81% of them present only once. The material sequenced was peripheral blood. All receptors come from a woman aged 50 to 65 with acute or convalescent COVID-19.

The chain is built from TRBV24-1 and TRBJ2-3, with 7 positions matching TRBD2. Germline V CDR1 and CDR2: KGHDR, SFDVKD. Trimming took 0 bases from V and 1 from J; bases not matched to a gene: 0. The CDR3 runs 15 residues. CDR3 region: CATSDLGRGTDTQYF. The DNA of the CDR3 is TGTGCCACCAGTGATTTGGGGAGGGGCACAGATACGCAGTATTTT.

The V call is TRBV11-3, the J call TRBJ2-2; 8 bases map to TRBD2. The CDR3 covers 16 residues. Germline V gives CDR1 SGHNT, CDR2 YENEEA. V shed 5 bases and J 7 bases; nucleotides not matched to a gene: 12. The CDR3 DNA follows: TGTGCCAGCAGCGGGCGGAGCGGGAGTCTGGACGGGGAGCTGTTTTTT. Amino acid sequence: CASSGRSGSLDGELFF.

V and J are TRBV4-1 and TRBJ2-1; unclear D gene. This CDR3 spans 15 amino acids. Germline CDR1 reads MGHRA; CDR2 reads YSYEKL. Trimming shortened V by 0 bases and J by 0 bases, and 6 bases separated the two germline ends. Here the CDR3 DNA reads TGCGCCAGCAGCCAAGACAGGTACTCCTACAATGAGCAGTTCTTC. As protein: CASSQDRYSYNEQFF.

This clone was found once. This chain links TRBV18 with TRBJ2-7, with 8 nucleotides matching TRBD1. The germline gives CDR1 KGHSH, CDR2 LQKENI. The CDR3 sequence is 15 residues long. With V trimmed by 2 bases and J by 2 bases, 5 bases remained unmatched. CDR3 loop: CASSPNRGTTYEQYF. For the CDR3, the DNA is TGTGCCAGCTCACCAAACAGGGGGACCACCTACGAGCAGTACTTC.

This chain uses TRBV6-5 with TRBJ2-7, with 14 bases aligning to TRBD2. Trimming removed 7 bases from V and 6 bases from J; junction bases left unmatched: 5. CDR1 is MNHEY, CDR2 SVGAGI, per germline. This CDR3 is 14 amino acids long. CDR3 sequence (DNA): TGTGCCAGCACCGGGACTAGCGGGAGAGGCGAGCAGTACTTC. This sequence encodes CASTGTSGRGEQYF.

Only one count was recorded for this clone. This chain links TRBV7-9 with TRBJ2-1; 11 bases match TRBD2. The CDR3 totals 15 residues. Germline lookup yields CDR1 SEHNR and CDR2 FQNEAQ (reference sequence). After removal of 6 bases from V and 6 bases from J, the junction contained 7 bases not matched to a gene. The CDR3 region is CASSFAGTSGNEQFF. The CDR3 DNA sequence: TGTGCCAGCAGTTTTGCCGGGACTAGCGGCAATGAGCAGTTCTTC.

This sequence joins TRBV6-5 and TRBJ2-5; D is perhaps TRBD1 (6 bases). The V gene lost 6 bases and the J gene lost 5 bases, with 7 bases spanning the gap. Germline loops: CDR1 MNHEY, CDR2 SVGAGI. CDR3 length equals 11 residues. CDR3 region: CASRRGETQYF. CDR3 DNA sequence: TGTGCCAGCAGAAGGGGGGAGACCCAGTACTTC.

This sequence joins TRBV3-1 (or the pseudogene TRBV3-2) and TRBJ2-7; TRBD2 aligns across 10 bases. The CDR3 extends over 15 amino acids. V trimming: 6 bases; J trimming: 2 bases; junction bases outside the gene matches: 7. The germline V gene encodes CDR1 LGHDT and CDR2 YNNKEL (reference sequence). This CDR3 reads CASSSSGGPPYEQYF. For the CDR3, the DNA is TGTGCCAGCAGTAGTAGCGGGGGGCCACCCTACGAGCAGTACTTC.

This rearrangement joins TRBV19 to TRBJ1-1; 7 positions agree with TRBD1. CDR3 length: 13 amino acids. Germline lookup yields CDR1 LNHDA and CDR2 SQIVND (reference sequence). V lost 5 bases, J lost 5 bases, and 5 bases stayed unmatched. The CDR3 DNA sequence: TGTGCCAGTAGTTGGAGGGGGCTTACTGAAGCTTTCTTT. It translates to CASSWRGLTEAFF.

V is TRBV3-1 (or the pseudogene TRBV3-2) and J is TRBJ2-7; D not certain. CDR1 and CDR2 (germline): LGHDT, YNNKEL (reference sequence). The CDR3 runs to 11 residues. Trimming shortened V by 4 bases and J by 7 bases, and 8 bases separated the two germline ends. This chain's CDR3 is CASSRAKEQYF. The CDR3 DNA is TGTGCCAGCAGCCGCGCCAAGGAGCAGTACTTC.

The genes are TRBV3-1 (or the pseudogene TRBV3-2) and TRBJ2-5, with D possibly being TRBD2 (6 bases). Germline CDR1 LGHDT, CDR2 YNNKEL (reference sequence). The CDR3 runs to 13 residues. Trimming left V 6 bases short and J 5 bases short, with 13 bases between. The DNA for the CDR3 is TGTGCCAGCAGGTACGCGGGAAGCGAGACCCAGTACTTC. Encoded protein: CASRYAGSETQYF.

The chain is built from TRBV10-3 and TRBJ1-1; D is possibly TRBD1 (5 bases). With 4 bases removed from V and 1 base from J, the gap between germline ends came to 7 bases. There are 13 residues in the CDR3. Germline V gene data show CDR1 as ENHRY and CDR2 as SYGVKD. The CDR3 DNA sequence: TGTGCCATCAGTGCTCAGGGGAACACTGAAGCTTTCTTT. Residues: CAISAQGNTEAFF.

In DNA form, the CDR3 reads TGTGCCAGCAGCCCTAGCGGGATGACCTACAATGAGCAGTTCTTC. Protein: CASSPSGMTYNEQFF. This chain connects TRBV11-3 to TRBJ2-1, with 9 positions matching TRBD2. The germline V gene encodes CDR1 SGHNT and CDR2 YENEEA. CDR3 length: 15 residues. V trimming: 5 bases; J trimming: 2 bases; junction bases outside the gene matches: 4.

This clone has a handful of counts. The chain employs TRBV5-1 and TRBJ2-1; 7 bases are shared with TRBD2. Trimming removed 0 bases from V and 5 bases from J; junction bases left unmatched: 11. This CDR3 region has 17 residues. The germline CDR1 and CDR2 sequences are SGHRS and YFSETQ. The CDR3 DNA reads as TGCGCCAGCAGCTTGGGCCCACTTACCGGGACTAACAATGAGCAGTTCTTC. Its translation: CASSLGPLTGTNNEQFF. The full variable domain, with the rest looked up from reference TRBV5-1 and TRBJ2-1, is KAGVTQTPRYLIKTRGQQVTLSCSPISGHRSVSWYQQTPGQGLQFLFEYFSETQRNKGNFPGRFSGRQFSNSRSEMNVSTLELGDSALYLCASSLGPLTGTNNEQFFGPGTRLTVL.

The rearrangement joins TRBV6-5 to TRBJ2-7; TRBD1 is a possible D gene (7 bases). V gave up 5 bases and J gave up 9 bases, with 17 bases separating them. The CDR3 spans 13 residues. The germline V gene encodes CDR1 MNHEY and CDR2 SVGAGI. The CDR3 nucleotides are TGTGCCAGCAGTACCAAGGGGGCGGAGGGGCAGTACTTC. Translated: CASSTKGAEGQYF.

The DNA of the CDR3 is TGTGCCAGCAGCCAAATATACAATGAGCAGTTCTTC. This sequence encodes CASSQIYNEQFF. This rearrangement joins TRBV3-1 (or the pseudogene TRBV3-2) to TRBJ2-1, with D hard to call. The CDR3 is 12 residues long. Trimming cost V 2 bases and J 4 bases, with 3 bases left between them. Germline lookup yields CDR1 LGHDT and CDR2 YNNKEL (reference sequence).

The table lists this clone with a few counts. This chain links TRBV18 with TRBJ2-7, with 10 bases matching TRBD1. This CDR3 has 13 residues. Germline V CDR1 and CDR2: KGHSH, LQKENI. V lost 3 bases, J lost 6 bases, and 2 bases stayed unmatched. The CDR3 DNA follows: TGTGCCAGCTCACCGAGGGACAGGGGCGAGCAGTACTTC. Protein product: CASSPRDRGEQYF.

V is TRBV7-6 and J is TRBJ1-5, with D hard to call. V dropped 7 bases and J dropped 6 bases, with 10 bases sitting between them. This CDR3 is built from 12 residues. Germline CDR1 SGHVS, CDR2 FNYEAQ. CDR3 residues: CASTAAGQPQHF. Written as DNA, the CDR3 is TGTGCCAGCACGGCCGCGGGTCAGCCCCAGCATTTT. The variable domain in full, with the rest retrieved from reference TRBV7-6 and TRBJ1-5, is GAGVSQSPRYKVTKRGQDVALRCDPISGHVSLYWYRQALGQGPEFLTYFNYEAQQDKSGLPNDRFSAERPEGSISTLTIQRTEQRDSAMYRCASTAAGQPQHFGDGTRLSIL.

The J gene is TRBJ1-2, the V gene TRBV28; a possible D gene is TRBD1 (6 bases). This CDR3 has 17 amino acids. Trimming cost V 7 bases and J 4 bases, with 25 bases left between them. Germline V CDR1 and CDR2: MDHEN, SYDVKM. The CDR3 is CASTLPGDAGISYGYTF. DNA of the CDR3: TGTGCCAGCACCCTCCCAGGGGACGCAGGAATCTCCTATGGCTACACCTTC.

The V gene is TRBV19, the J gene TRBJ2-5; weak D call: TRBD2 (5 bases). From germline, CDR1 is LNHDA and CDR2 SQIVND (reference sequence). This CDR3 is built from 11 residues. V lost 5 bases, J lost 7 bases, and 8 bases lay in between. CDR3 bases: TGTGCCAGTAGTGTTGAGGGGACCCAGTACTTC. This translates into CASSVEGTQYF.

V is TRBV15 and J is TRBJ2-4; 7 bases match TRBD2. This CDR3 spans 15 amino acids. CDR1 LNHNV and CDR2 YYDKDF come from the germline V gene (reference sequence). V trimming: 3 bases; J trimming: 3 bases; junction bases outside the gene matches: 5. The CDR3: CATSSRGVSKNIQYF. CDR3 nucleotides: TGTGCCACCAGCAGTCGGGGGGTGAGCAAAAACATTCAGTACTTC. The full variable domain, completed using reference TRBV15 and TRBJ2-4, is DAMVIQNPRYQVTQFGKPVTLSCSQTLNHNVMYWYQQKSSQAPKLLFHYYDKDFNNEADTPDNFQSRRPNTSFCFLDIRSPGLGDTAMYLCATSSRGVSKNIQYFGAGTRLSVL.

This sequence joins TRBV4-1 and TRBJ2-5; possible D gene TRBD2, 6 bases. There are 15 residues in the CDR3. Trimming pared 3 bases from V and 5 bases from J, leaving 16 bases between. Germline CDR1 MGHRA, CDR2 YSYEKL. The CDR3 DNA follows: TGCGCCAGCAGCCACCCCCCGGGGGTGGCGGAGACCCAGTACTTC. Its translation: CASSHPPGVAETQYF.

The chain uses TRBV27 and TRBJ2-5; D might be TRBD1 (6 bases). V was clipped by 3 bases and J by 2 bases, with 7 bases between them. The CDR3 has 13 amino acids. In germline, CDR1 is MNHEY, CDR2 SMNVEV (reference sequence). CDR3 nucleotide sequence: TGTGCCAGCAGTTTCGGGACACAAGAGACCCAGTACTTC. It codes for CASSFGTQETQYF.

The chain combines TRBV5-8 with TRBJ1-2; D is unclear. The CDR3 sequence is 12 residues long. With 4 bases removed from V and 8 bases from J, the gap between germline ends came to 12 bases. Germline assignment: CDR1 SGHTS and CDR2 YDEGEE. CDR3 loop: CASSLNTRGYTF. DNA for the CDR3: TGTGCCAGCAGCCTGAATACAAGAGGCTACACCTTC.